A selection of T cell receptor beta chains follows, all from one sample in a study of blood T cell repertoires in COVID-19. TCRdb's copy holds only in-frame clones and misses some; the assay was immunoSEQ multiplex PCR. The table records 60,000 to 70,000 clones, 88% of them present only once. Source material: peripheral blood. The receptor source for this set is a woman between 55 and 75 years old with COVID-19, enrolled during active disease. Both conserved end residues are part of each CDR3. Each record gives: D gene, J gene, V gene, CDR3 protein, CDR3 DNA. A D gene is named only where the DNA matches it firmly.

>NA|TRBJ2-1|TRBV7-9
CASSLAGTYNEQFF
TGTGCCAGCAGCTTAGCTGGCACCTACAATGAGCAGTTCTTC
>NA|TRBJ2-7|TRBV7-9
CASSPGLEQYF
TGTGCCAGCAGCCCCGGACTCGAGCAGTACTTC
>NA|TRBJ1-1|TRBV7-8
CASSLGGSGNTEAFF
TGTGCCAGCAGCTTAGGGGGCTCGGGGAACACTGAAGCTTTCTTT
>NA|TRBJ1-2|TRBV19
CASSMRAHGYTF
TGTGCCAGTAGTATGCGGGCACATGGCTACACCTTC
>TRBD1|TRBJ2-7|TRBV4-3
CASSQEIGGGSYEQYF
TGCGCCAGCAGCCAAGAAATAGGGGGCGGATCCTACGAGCAGTACTTC
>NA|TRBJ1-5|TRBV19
CASRRVIDNQPQHF
TGTGCCAGTAGGAGGGTAATCGACAATCAGCCCCAGCATTTT
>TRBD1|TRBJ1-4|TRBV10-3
CAISESDRVGEKLFF
TGTGCCATCAGTGAGTCTGACAGGGTCGGTGAAAAACTGTTTTTT
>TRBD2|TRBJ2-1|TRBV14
CASSQDPPGLAGGVNNEQFF
TGTGCCAGCAGCCAAGACCCGCCGGGACTAGCGGGAGGGGTCAACAATGAGCAGTTCTTC
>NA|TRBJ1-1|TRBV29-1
CSVEGRTGVYEAFF
TGCAGCGTTGAAGGACGGACTGGGGTGTATGAAGCTTTCTTT
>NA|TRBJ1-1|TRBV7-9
CASSLTQNTEAFF
TGTGCCAGCAGCTTAACACAGAACACTGAAGCTTTCTTT
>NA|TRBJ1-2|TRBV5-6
CASTWGQEDYGYTF
TGTGCCAGCACCTGGGGGCAGGAGGATTATGGCTACACCTTC
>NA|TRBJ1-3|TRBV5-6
CASSHLQGTGNTIYF
TGTGCCAGCAGCCACCTACAGGGTACCGGAAACACCATATATTTT
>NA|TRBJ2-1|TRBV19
CASSTEGKSPYNEQFF
TGTGCCAGTAGTACGGAGGGGAAGAGTCCCTACAATGAGCAGTTCTTC
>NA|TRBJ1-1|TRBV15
CATSRQGDTEAFF
TGTGCCACCAGCAGACAGGGCGACACTGAAGCTTTCTTT